The present TCR beta chain was sequenced within a study of CD8+CD57+ T cells in acquired aplastic anemia. At the level of the study: Sorted CD4+ and CD8+ cell DNA averaged around 3 ug.

Patients included in sequencing had previously demonstrated CD8+CD57+ cell expansion by flow cytometry. Study-wide findings and caveats: A set of around 30 CD8+ CDR3 sequences was shared between patients and controls, and these sequences appeared highly expressed in patients.

This CDR3 has 15 residues. V was shortened by 5 bases and J by 5 bases, with 15 bases between the two germline ends. Germline CDR1 is SNHLY and CDR2 is FYNNEI. This clonotype was observed at least ten times. Its antigen is currently unknown. Genomic DNA provided the template from which TCR beta VDJ and CDR3 profiles were obtained. TCRdb used MiXCR to reprocess the reads, holding one entry per CDR3 protein. Here the sample spans 400,000 to 600,000 distinct CDR3 sequences, approximately 32% being singletons. The chain recombines TRBV2 with TRBJ2-2; either TRBD1 or TRBD2 may fit D (5 bases each). Sequencing was carried out using sorted CD4+, CD8+, or CD8+CD57+ T cells (not recorded which) from PBMCs. The sequence derives from a human donor with aplastic anemia. In DNA form, the CDR3 reads TGTGCCAGCAGTTCCCCAGGGACGCGGACCGGGGAGCTGTTTTTT. Its translation is CASSSPGTRTGELFF.